Following are 15 T cell receptor beta chains from one sample sequenced in a study of blood T cell repertoires in COVID-19. Generated by immunoSEQ multiplex PCR, the TCRdb table keeps only in-frame clones and is missing some. The repertoire holds roughly 300,000 clones, with around 87% as singletons. The specimen was PBMCs or T cells enriched from blood (not recorded which). Receptors were obtained from a woman in her twenties or thirties who had recovered from COVID-19.

The rearrangement links TRBV4-3 to TRBJ2-1; TRBD2 aligns across 9 bases. The CDR3 consists of 14 residues. Losses at the gene ends were 0 bases for V and 10 bases for J; bases not matched to a gene: 4. The V gene's germline CDR1 is LGHNA and CDR2 YSLEER. CDR3 nucleotides: TGCGCCAGCAGCCAAGATTACGCGGGAGGGGAGCAGTTCTTC. Its protein is CASSQDYAGGEQFF.

This clone was recorded only once. The chain has TRBV27 and TRBJ2-2, with unresolved D. The CDR3 runs 14 residues. From germline, CDR1 is MNHEY and CDR2 SMNVEV (reference sequence). Trimming cost V 6 bases and J 3 bases, with 11 bases left between them. CDR3 coding DNA: TGTGCCAGCAGCCCAGGTCGCGACACCGGGGAGCTGTTTTTT. Its protein product is CASSPGRDTGELFF.

This clone has more than one count but fewer than ten. This chain connects TRBV28 to TRBJ2-2, with D perhaps TRBD2 (6 bases). This CDR3 is built from 15 residues. Germline V gene sequence: CDR1 MDHEN, CDR2 SYDVKM. The germline V and J ends were trimmed by 4 bases and 6 bases, with 15 bases remaining between them. CDR3 loop: CASSSGGDGAGELFF. The CDR3 DNA reads TGTGCCAGCAGTTCAGGCGGGGATGGGGCCGGGGAGCTGTTTTTT.

V usage is TRBV29-1 and J usage is TRBJ2-7, with D possibly matching TRBD1 (6 bases). The CDR3 loop spans 14 amino acids. The germline V gene encodes CDR1 SQVTM and CDR2 ANQGSEA. The V end was cut by 7 bases, the J end by 2 bases, with 18 bases between. This CDR3 is CSASTGTGAYEQYF. CDR3 nucleotides: TGCAGCGCCTCCACAGGGACCGGGGCCTACGAGCAGTACTTC.

The chain joins TRBV5-1 to TRBJ2-5; possibly TRBD2 for D (5 bases). CDR3 size: 13 residues. Per germline, CDR1 SGHRS and CDR2 YFSETQ. The V end lost 1 base, the J end lost 5 bases, and 9 bases lay between the germline ends. The CDR3 bases are TGCGCCAGCAGCTTGTCGGGGTGGGAGACCCAGTACTTC. Translated: CASSLSGWETQYF.

This clone was counted a single time. This chain uses TRBV11-2 with TRBJ1-3, with TRBD1 matching over 8 bases. The V gene end was trimmed by 3 bases and the J gene end by 4 bases; junction bases not matched to a gene: 11. Germline CDR1 is SGHAT and CDR2 is FQNNGV. The CDR3 covers 17 residues. CDR3: CASSFSGGEVSGNTIYF. The DNA for the CDR3 is TGTGCCAGCAGCTTTTCAGGGGGCGAGGTTTCCGGAAACACCATATATTTT. Looking up the rest from reference TRBV11-2 and TRBJ1-3 gives the full variable domain: EAGVAQSPRYKIIEKRQSVAFWCNPISGHATLYWYQQILGQGPKLLIQFQNNGVVDDSQLPKDRFSAERLKGVDSTLKIQPAKLEDSAVYLCASSFSGGEVSGNTIYFGEGSWLTVV.

The genes are TRBV5-1 and TRBJ1-3; no clear D gene. Germline CDR1 reads SGHRS; CDR2 reads YFSETQ. The CDR3 runs to 15 residues. Trimming removed 7 bases at V and 0 bases at J, with 14 bases between. The CDR3 bases are TGCGCCAGCTCATCAGGAAGTCGCTCTGGAAACACCATATATTTT. Translation gives CASSSGSRSGNTIYF.

This chain uses TRBV7-9 with TRBJ2-3, with 8 bases lining up with TRBD2. The ends lost 5 bases at V and 1 base at J; junction bases unmatched: 17. The germline CDR1 and CDR2 sequences are SEHNR and FQNEAQ (reference sequence). The CDR3 length is 19 residues. In nucleotides, the CDR3 is TGTGCCAGCAGCCCCGCATGGGCTAGCGGGTCTTTTCGCACAGATACGCAGTATTTT. Residues: CASSPAWASGSFRTDTQYF.

In DNA, the CDR3 is TGTGCCAGCGCTACTGGGGGACAGCAAGAGACCCAGTACTTC. Translation: CASATGGQQETQYF. This chain connects TRBV9 to TRBJ2-5, with 7 bases identical to TRBD1. V dropped 7 bases and J dropped 2; count of bases not matched to a gene: 8. From germline, CDR1 is SGDLS and CDR2 YYNGEE. The CDR3 runs to 14 residues. The variable domain in full, completed from reference TRBV9 and TRBJ2-5, reads DSGVTQTPKHLITATGQRVTLRCSPRSGDLSVYWYQQSLDQGLQFLIQYYNGEERAKGNILERFSAQQFPDLHSELNLSSLELGDSALYFCASATGGQQETQYFGPGTRLLVL.

The chain has TRBV6-5 and TRBJ1-2; D is perhaps TRBD1 (5 bases). This CDR3 region has 12 residues. Germline V lookup: CDR1 MNHEY, CDR2 SVGAGI. V was cut by 7 bases and J by 6 bases, with 12 bases left in between. CDR3 loop: CASTRLGDGYTF. Here the CDR3 DNA reads TGTGCCAGCACCCGTCTAGGGGATGGCTACACCTTC.

The rearrangement links TRBV28 to TRBJ1-4, with D perhaps TRBD1 (5 bases). Germline CDR1 MDHEN, CDR2 SYDVKM. The V end was cut by 6 bases, the J end by 5 bases, with 16 bases between. The CDR3 runs to 15 residues. In nucleotides, the CDR3 is TGTGCCAGCAGCCTGGGGCAACGAAGAAATGAAAAACTGTTTTTT. Its protein is CASSLGQRRNEKLFF.

This clone was seen once. J is TRBJ1-2 and V is TRBV11-1; tentatively, D is TRBD1 (6 bases). Between the trimmed V and J ends, which lost 5 bases and 3 bases, there was a span of 16 bases. The CDR3 is 15 amino acids. Germline V CDR1 and CDR2: SGHAT, FQDESV (reference sequence). The CDR3 protein is CASSTWTEGDYGYTF. The CDR3 DNA is TGTGCCAGCAGCACCTGGACCGAGGGGGACTATGGCTACACCTTC.

The chain uses TRBV7-2 and TRBJ2-7; TRBD1 matches at 9 bases. Per germline, CDR1 SGHTA and CDR2 FQGNSA. This CDR3 contains 16 residues. V lost 1 base and J lost 2; bases outside the gene matches: 6. The DNA for the CDR3 is TGTGCCAGCAGCTTAGAAGGGGACAGGGCAACCTACGAGCAGTACTTC. It yields the protein CASSLEGDRATYEQYF.

The sample holds one count of this clone. The chain uses TRBV28 and TRBJ2-3, with a tentative D call TRBD2 (6 bases). Trimming pared 6 bases from V and 0 bases from J, leaving 7 bases between. There are 13 residues in the CDR3. CDR1 and CDR2 (germline): MDHEN, SYDVKM. The CDR3 DNA sequence: TGTGCCAGCAGGCGGGGTAGCACAGATACGCAGTATTTT. Its translation: CASRRGSTDTQYF.

This clone was found once. The gene calls are TRBV18 and TRBJ2-7; 14 bases are shared with TRBD2. This CDR3 has 19 amino acids. With V trimmed by 6 bases and J by 7 bases, 20 bases remained unmatched. Germline CDR1 and CDR2: KGHSH and LQKENI. This CDR3 reads CASSPGLAGGHLLSTEQYF. DNA for the CDR3: TGTGCCAGCTCCCCCGGACTAGCGGGGGGCCATCTCCTCTCTACGGAGCAGTACTTC.